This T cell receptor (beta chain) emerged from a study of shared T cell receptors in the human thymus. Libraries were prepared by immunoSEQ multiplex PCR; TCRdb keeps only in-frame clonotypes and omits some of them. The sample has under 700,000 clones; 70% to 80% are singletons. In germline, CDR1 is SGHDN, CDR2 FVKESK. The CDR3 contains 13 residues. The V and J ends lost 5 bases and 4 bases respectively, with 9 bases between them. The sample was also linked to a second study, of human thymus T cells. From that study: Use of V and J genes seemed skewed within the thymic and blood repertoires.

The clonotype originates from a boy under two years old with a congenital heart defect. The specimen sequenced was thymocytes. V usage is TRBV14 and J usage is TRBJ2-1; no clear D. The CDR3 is CASSGAEYNEQFF. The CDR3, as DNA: TGTGCCAGCAGCGGTGCGGAATACAATGAGCAGTTCTTC. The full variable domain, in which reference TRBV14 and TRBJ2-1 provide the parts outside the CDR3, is EAGVTQFPSHSVIEKGQTVTLRCDPISGHDNLYWYRRVMGKEIKFLLHFVKESKQDESGMPNNRFLAERTGGTYSTLKVQPAELEDSGVYFCASSGAEYNEQFFGPGTRLTVL.